This is a list of T cell receptor beta chains from one sample in a study of blood T cells in healthy people across ages. One entry per CDR3 protein results from TCRdb running MiXCR on the 5' RACE reads. The sample yields 1.2 million to 1.5 million distinct CDR3 sequences, approximately 59% seen once. The sequencing input was blood. These receptors were obtained from a man in his late teens or twenties in good health. Both conserved end residues are part of each CDR3. D genes are given only for firm matches. Clone size is given for some rows only: seen once, a few or many times, or a class if the clone is expanded.

J gene: TRBJ1-4
D gene: TRBD1
clone size: NA
V gene: TRBV3-1
CDR3 protein: CASSPADRGFEKLFF
CDR3 DNA: TGTGCCAGCAGCCCCGCGGACAGGGGATTTGAAAAACTGTTTTTT

J gene: TRBJ2-1
D gene: TRBD2
clone size: NA
V gene: TRBV20-1
CDR3 protein: CSARKREGHEQFF
CDR3 DNA: TGCAGTGCTAGGAAGCGGGAGGGACATGAGCAGTTCTTC

J gene: TRBJ2-7
D gene: NA
clone size: NA
V gene: TRBV2
CDR3 protein: CASRRTVTYEQYF
CDR3 DNA: TGTGCCAGCAGGAGGACAGTTACCTACGAGCAGTACTTC

J gene: TRBJ2-5
D gene: NA
clone size: NA
V gene: TRBV12-3/TRBV12-4
CDR3 protein: CASSLSQQEETQYF
CDR3 DNA: TGTGCCAGCAGTTTAAGCCAGCAGGAAGAGACCCAGTACTTC

J gene: TRBJ2-2
D gene: TRBD1
clone size: NA
V gene: TRBV5-1
CDR3 protein: CASSPGDRGLSGELFF
CDR3 DNA: TGCGCCAGCAGCCCCGGCGATAGGGGGCTCTCCGGGGAGCTGTTTTTT

J gene: TRBJ1-2
D gene: TRBD1
clone size: NA
V gene: TRBV7-9
CDR3 protein: CASSTGTGGIGYTF
CDR3 DNA: TGTGCCAGCAGCACCGGGACAGGGGGAATTGGCTACACCTTC

J gene: TRBJ1-2
D gene: NA
clone size: NA
V gene: TRBV4-1
CDR3 protein: CASSQDEGYGYTF
CDR3 DNA: TGCGCCAGCAGCCAAGATGAGGGGTATGGCTACACCTTC

J gene: TRBJ2-1
D gene: TRBD2
clone size: few
V gene: TRBV20-1
CDR3 protein: CSARDEILAAGDEQFF
CDR3 DNA: TGCAGTGCTAGAGATGAGATCCTAGCGGCTGGTGATGAGCAGTTCTTC

J gene: TRBJ1-2
D gene: NA
clone size: NA
V gene: TRBV6-2/TRBV6-3
CDR3 protein: CASSYLLGSGYTF
CDR3 DNA: TGTGCCAGCAGTTATCTCCTTGGCAGCGGCTACACCTTC

J gene: TRBJ1-2
D gene: NA
clone size: NA
V gene: TRBV4-2
CDR3 protein: CASSQDLRGHSDDTF
CDR3 DNA: TGTGCCAGCAGCCAAGATCTCAGGGGTCACTCCGACGACACCTTC

J gene: TRBJ2-3
D gene: TRBD1
clone size: NA
V gene: TRBV20-1
CDR3 protein: CSARPPGQASTDTQYF
CDR3 DNA: TGCAGTGCTAGGCCTCCGGGACAGGCAAGCACAGATACGCAGTATTTT

J gene: TRBJ2-7
D gene: TRBD1
clone size: NA
V gene: TRBV2
CDR3 protein: CASRGTGNRGYEQYF
CDR3 DNA: TGTGCCAGCAGAGGGACAGGCAATAGGGGCTACGAGCAGTACTTC

J gene: TRBJ2-2
D gene: TRBD2
clone size: NA
V gene: TRBV11-2
CDR3 protein: CASSSKLDRGRAIGELFF
CDR3 DNA: TGTGCCAGCAGCTCCAAACTTGATAGAGGGAGGGCCATCGGGGAGCTGTTTTTT

J gene: TRBJ2-3
D gene: NA
clone size: few
V gene: TRBV6-6
CDR3 protein: CASSHLRDTQYF
CDR3 DNA: TGTGCCAGCAGTCACCTACGTGATACGCAGTATTTT

J gene: TRBJ2-6
D gene: TRBD1
clone size: NA
V gene: TRBV24-1
CDR3 protein: CATSGGDRPFSGANVLTF
CDR3 DNA: TGTGCCACCAGTGGGGGGGACAGGCCCTTCTCTGGGGCCAACGTCCTGACTTTC

J gene: TRBJ1-6
D gene: TRBD1
clone size: NA
V gene: TRBV5-1
CDR3 protein: CASSSPGTGGNSPLHF
CDR3 DNA: TGCGCCAGCAGCTCCCCCGGGACAGGGGGAAATTCACCCCTCCACTTT

J gene: TRBJ1-4
D gene: NA
clone size: NA
V gene: TRBV15
CDR3 protein: CATSRDPGTGEEKLFF
CDR3 DNA: TGTGCCACCAGCAGAGACCCAGGTACCGGGGAAGAAAAACTGTTTTTT

J gene: TRBJ1-1
D gene: NA
clone size: NA
V gene: TRBV29-1
CDR3 protein: CSVVPPRNTEAFF
CDR3 DNA: TGCAGCGTTGTTCCTCCTAGGAACACTGAAGCTTTCTTT

J gene: TRBJ2-2
D gene: TRBD1
clone size: few
V gene: TRBV29-1
CDR3 protein: CSARDRENTGELFF
CDR3 DNA: TGCAGCGCCAGGGACAGGGAAAACACCGGGGAGCTGTTTTTT

J gene: TRBJ2-1
D gene: TRBD2
clone size: few
V gene: TRBV7-9
CDR3 protein: CASSDSSGGAYDNEQFF
CDR3 DNA: TGTGCCAGCAGCGACTCTAGCGGGGGGGCTTATGACAATGAGCAGTTCTTC

J gene: TRBJ2-3
D gene: TRBD2
clone size: NA
V gene: TRBV12-3/TRBV12-4
CDR3 protein: CASSSRLAGVSTDTQYF
CDR3 DNA: TGTGCCAGCAGTTCACGACTAGCCGGGGTGAGCACAGATACGCAGTATTTT

J gene: TRBJ2-5
D gene: NA
clone size: NA
V gene: TRBV7-2
CDR3 protein: CASMGWGTQETQYF
CDR3 DNA: TGTGCCAGCATGGGGTGGGGTACGCAAGAGACCCAGTACTTC

J gene: TRBJ2-2
D gene: TRBD2
clone size: NA
V gene: TRBV15
CDR3 protein: CATRGGLANTGELFF
CDR3 DNA: TGTGCCACCAGGGGGGGACTAGCGAACACCGGGGAGCTGTTTTTT

J gene: TRBJ2-3
D gene: NA
clone size: NA
V gene: TRBV7-9
CDR3 protein: CASSLEDGKVDTQYF
CDR3 DNA: TGTGCCAGCAGCTTAGAAGACGGGAAGGTAGATACGCAGTATTTT

J gene: TRBJ2-7
D gene: NA
clone size: once
V gene: TRBV7-9
CDR3 protein: CASSLQGRGFEQYF
CDR3 DNA: TGTGCCAGCAGCTTACAGGGCAGAGGGTTCGAGCAGTACTTC

J gene: TRBJ2-3
D gene: NA
clone size: NA
V gene: TRBV20-1
CDR3 protein: CSAKARILGQYF
CDR3 DNA: TGCAGTGCTAAAGCGAGGATCCTCGGGCAGTATTTT

J gene: TRBJ2-5
D gene: NA
clone size: once
V gene: TRBV5-6
CDR3 protein: CASSKLDVRRETQYF
CDR3 DNA: TGTGCCAGCAGCAAGCTAGATGTTAGAAGAGAGACCCAGTACTTC

J gene: TRBJ2-2
D gene: NA
clone size: NA
V gene: TRBV4-1
CDR3 protein: CASSPNFVEELFF
CDR3 DNA: TGCGCCAGCAGCCCCAACTTCGTAGAGGAGCTGTTTTTT

J gene: TRBJ1-2
D gene: NA
clone size: few
V gene: TRBV10-3
CDR3 protein: CAIGLGDGWNYGYTF
CDR3 DNA: TGTGCCATCGGTTTGGGGGACGGATGGAACTATGGCTACACCTTC

J gene: TRBJ2-3
D gene: TRBD2
clone size: few
V gene: TRBV20-1
CDR3 protein: CSARDFRAGGITDTQYF
CDR3 DNA: TGCAGTGCTAGAGATTTTAGAGCGGGGGGGATTACAGATACGCAGTATTTT

J gene: TRBJ1-1
D gene: NA
clone size: NA
V gene: TRBV6-5
CDR3 protein: CASRTSNSDTEAFF
CDR3 DNA: TGTGCCAGCAGGACCAGTAATTCAGACACTGAAGCTTTCTTT

J gene: TRBJ2-7
D gene: NA
clone size: once
V gene: TRBV4-3
CDR3 protein: CASSQNFAAYEQYF
CDR3 DNA: TGCGCCAGCAGCCAAAATTTCGCGGCCTACGAGCAGTACTTC

J gene: TRBJ1-5
D gene: NA
clone size: once
V gene: TRBV4-3
CDR3 protein: CASSQERSTGLNQPQHF
CDR3 DNA: TGCGCCAGCAGCCAAGAGAGGAGCACAGGGCTCAATCAGCCCCAGCATTTT

J gene: TRBJ1-2
D gene: NA
clone size: NA
V gene: TRBV4-2
CDR3 protein: CASSQGAGRYGYTF
CDR3 DNA: TGTGCCAGCAGCCAAGGGGCAGGGCGCTATGGCTACACCTTC

J gene: TRBJ2-1
D gene: NA
clone size: NA
V gene: TRBV7-8
CDR3 protein: CASSFSVEEVYNEQFF
CDR3 DNA: TGTGCCAGCAGCTTTAGCGTGGAGGAGGTCTACAATGAGCAGTTCTTC

J gene: TRBJ2-7
D gene: NA
clone size: few
V gene: TRBV20-1
CDR3 protein: CSARGASDEQYF
CDR3 DNA: TGCAGTGCTAGAGGGGCGTCGGACGAGCAGTACTTC

J gene: TRBJ2-3
D gene: TRBD1
clone size: NA
V gene: TRBV7-2
CDR3 protein: CASSLPGQGISDTQYF
CDR3 DNA: TGTGCCAGCAGCTTACCGGGACAGGGGATTTCTGATACGCAGTATTTT

J gene: TRBJ2-7
D gene: TRBD1
clone size: NA
V gene: TRBV27
CDR3 protein: CASSLTGQNYEQYF
CDR3 DNA: TGTGCCAGCAGTTTAACGGGACAGAACTACGAGCAGTACTTC

J gene: TRBJ2-5
D gene: TRBD2
clone size: NA
V gene: TRBV29-1
CDR3 protein: CSVRGEGSETQYF
CDR3 DNA: TGCAGCGTACGCGGGGAGGGCTCAGAGACCCAGTACTTC

J gene: TRBJ2-7
D gene: NA
clone size: many
V gene: TRBV20-1
CDR3 protein: CSASVREGEQYF
CDR3 DNA: TGCAGTGCTAGCGTCAGGGAAGGCGAGCAGTACTTC